This T cell receptor beta chain was identified in a study of shared clonotypes between healthy human individuals. A word on this clone: The antigen is unknown.

CD45RO-negative, CCR7-positively selected cells formed the naive CD8 fraction, excluding terminally differentiated effector memory CD45RA+ cells. Profiled with immunoSEQ multiplex PCR; TCRdb holds only in-frame clones, not every one. In the table there are roughly 850,000 clones, approximately 96% of which are singletons. V dropped 6 bases and J dropped 8 bases, with 17 bases sitting between them. CDR3 length: 14 amino acids. Germline-derived CDR1 and CDR2 are MNHEY and SVGAGI. Study-wide points: Only blood underwent sampling, and tissue repertoires likely differ.

The rearrangement joins TRBV6-5 to TRBJ2-1; D is possibly TRBD2 (6 bases). The sequence derives from a man aged 30 to 39 in good health. Material: naive CD8+ T cells sorted from blood. The CDR3: CASSHGTHGDEQFF. DNA for the CDR3: TGTGCCAGCAGCCACGGGACTCACGGAGATGAGCAGTTCTTC.